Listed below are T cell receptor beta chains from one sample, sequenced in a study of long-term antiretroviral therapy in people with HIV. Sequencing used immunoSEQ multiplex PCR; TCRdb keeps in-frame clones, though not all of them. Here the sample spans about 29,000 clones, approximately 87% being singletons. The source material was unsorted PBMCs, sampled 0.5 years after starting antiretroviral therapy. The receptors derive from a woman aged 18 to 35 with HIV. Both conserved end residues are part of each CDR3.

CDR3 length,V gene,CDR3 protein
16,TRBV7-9,CASSFEGGTTNEKLFF
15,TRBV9,CASSVLGGGYNEQFF
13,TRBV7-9,CASSSPSNNEQFF
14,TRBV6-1,CASSVAGSGNEQFF
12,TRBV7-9,CASSSWDRELFF
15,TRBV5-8,CASSRVGQGIYEQYF
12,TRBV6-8,CASIRYNYGYTF
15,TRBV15,CATTPLGSSYNEQFF
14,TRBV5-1,CASRPQGTNEKLFF
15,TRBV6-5,CASSYRAYQPYEQYF
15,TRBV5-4,CASSSQGGSYNEQFF
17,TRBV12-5,CASGLVLGQLNTGELFF
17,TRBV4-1,CASSPFPGNRDGNEQYF
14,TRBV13,CASSLSTGAYEQYF
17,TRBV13,CASSLNHPLGGVHEQFF
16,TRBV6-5,CASSYSTQGPPYGYTF
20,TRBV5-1,CASSFVSPDEPPSGANVLTF
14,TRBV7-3,CASSLTGPTGELFF
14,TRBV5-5,CASSATSGTVEAFF
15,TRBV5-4,CASSSGRGLDYEQYF
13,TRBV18,CASSPPSGYEQYF
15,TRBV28,CASSLTPELDYGYTF
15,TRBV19,CASTEDIYSGNTIYF
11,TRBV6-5,CASSNQGTQYF
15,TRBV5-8,CASSLGDSFQETQYF
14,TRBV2,CASSDSATNEKLFF
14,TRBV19,CASSPSTITYEQYF
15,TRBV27,CASSLSEGGSYEQYF
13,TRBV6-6,CASSYPGTGELFF
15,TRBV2,CASSEFMAGRGGYTF
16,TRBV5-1,CASSLSSLWVGDTQYF
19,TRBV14,CASSKSRGTSGSSYNEQFF
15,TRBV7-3,CASSLTGVYTDTQYF
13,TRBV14,CASSLLASYEQYF
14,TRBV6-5,CASSYRGQGEKLFF
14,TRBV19,CASSIAGGSYGYTF
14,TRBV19,CASSKAGSTDTQYF